A selection of T cell receptor beta chains follows, all from one sample in a study of T cells expressing NK-cell markers. From the 5' RACE reads, TCRdb lists one entry per CDR3 protein and no DNA. The sample totals a few hundred thousand distinct CDR3 sequences; its top ten clones hold approximately 3.5%. The sample was blood T cells: a sorted CD56 or NKG2C T cell subset, CD4+ or CD8+ T cells, or bulk PBMC T cells (not recorded which). The origin of the receptors is a man between 18 and 29 years old in good health. CDR3s include the opening cysteine and the closing phenylalanine or tryptophan.

j_call v_call cdr3_aa
TRBJ2-5 TRBV28 CASSFSGGETQYF
TRBJ2-7 TRBV12-3/TRBV12-4 CASSARDGGVEEQYF
TRBJ2-1 TRBV7-9 CASREQGLGYNEQFF
TRBJ2-2 TRBV20-1 CSASDPGLGVTGELFF
TRBJ2-1 TRBV6-2/TRBV6-3 CASSYHKTSGRYNEQFF
TRBJ2-6 TRBV11-2 CASSPHGLTGSGANVLTF
TRBJ1-2 TRBV4-1 CASSQVGQPSYYGYTF
TRBJ1-2 TRBV10-1 CASSESPTVLDYGYTF
TRBJ2-7 TRBV24-1 CATSDSSGYEQYF
TRBJ2-5 TRBV12-3/TRBV12-4 CASSFGGLGETQYF
TRBJ2-3 TRBV6-5 CASSSSSLGTDTQYF
TRBJ2-7 TRBV30 CAWESKAGAPEQYF
TRBJ1-1 TRBV7-2 CASSTRQEVSPTEAFF
TRBJ1-2 TRBV20-1 CSARISEGYTF
TRBJ2-2 TRBV5-1 CASSGGRLETGELFF
TRBJ2-1 TRBV10-3 CAISGLWTSGGYNEQFF
TRBJ1-2 TRBV27 CASSRTAGGDYGYTF
TRBJ2-1 TRBV11-2 CASSFAGPYNEQFF
TRBJ2-3 TRBV10-3 CAIRGLAGASDTQYF
TRBJ1-5 TRBV5-6 CASSSPEDRARNQPQHF
TRBJ1-6 TRBV7-9 CASTQGVVSPLHF
TRBJ2-1 TRBV29-1 CSVEIGTGSYNEQFF